The clone carrying this TCR beta chain was counted once. Its antigen is still unknown. From germline, CDR1 is MNHNY and CDR2 SVGAGI (reference sequence). V was clipped by 2 bases and J by 0 bases, with 8 bases between them. The CDR3 runs to 14 residues. The assay was immunoSEQ multiplex PCR, and TCRdb's table has in-frame clones only and misses some. This table holds over 100,000 clones, approximately 89% found once. The sample originates from a study of cytomegalovirus exposure and HLA in healthy donors. Looking at the study overall: The roughly 660 first-cohort repertoires shared a platform with the 100 to 150 validation repertoires, as reported in a later analysis.

Study-level points and caveats: According to a later analysis, TCR clusters from the first cohort tended to co-occur in the 120 or so validation repertoires. The study recorded 150 to 200 TCR beta chains that were cytomegalovirus-associated.

Sample: PBMCs. This receptor was obtained from a woman aged 18-35 years in good health and CMV-seronegative. The chain couples TRBV6-6 to TRBJ2-7; possible D gene TRBD1, 5 bases. CDR3 nucleotides: TGTGCCAGCAGTTACGGCAGGGCCTCCTACGAGCAGTACTTC. This codes for CASSYGRASYEQYF.